This TCR beta chain originates from a study of cytomegalovirus exposure and HLA in healthy donors. This clone was counted only a few times. The PCR contained 60 Vbeta and 13 Jbeta primers. The method was immunoSEQ multiplex PCR; TCRdb's version includes in-frame clones alone and lacks a portion of them. The sample has 120,000 or so clones; approximately 75% are singletons. The CDR3 has 14 residues. V lost 2 bases, J lost 8 bases, and 6 bases stayed unmatched. Germline V gene sequence: CDR1 SGHNT, CDR2 YYREEE (reference sequence). The V call is TRBV5-4, the J call TRBJ2-1, with 8 bases identical to TRBD1. Source material: PBMCs. This receptor was obtained from a woman between 45 and 65 years old in good health and CMV-seronegative. This CDR3 reads CASSFYLTGDEQFF. The CDR3 coding sequence is TGTGCCAGCAGCTTTTACTTGACAGGGGATGAGCAGTTCTTC. Variable domain in full (rest from reference TRBV5-4 and TRBJ2-1): ETGVTQSPTHLIKTRGQQVTLRCSSQSGHNTVSWYQQALGQGPQFIFQYYREEENGRGNFPPRFSGLQFPNYSSELNVNALELDDSALYLCASSFYLTGDEQFFGPGTRLTVL.